The 11 T cell receptor beta chains reported below all come from one sample, sequenced in a study of T cell responses to AZD1222 COVID-19 vaccine. Assay used: immunoSEQ multiplex PCR; TCRdb lists only in-frame clones, some missing. The sample holds roughly 140,000 clones, 88% seen once. Here the sequenced sample was peripheral blood, taken on day 0 of AZD1222 vaccination. The receptors were gathered from an adult in good health.

Of note for this clone: An end of the junction does not agree with germline; a read error may underlie this. The rearrangement joins TRBV6-5 to TRBJ2-3; D is ambiguous. This CDR3 spans 15 amino acids. Per the germline V gene, CDR1 is MNHEY and CDR2 is SVGAGI. This CDR3 reads CASTYNTVIGDTQYF. In DNA form, the CDR3 reads TGTGCCAGCACTTACAATACAGTCATCGGAGATACGCAGTATTTT.

The chain uses TRBV9 and TRBJ2-2; D is perhaps TRBD2 (5 bases). The germline gives CDR1 SGDLS, CDR2 YYNGEE. This CDR3 comprises 14 residues. The V gene lost 3 bases and the J gene lost 6 bases, with 12 bases spanning the gap. DNA for the CDR3: TGTGCCAGCAGCGCCGAGGAGGTAGCCGGGGAGCTGTTTTTT. Translating gives CASSAEEVAGELFF.

The rearrangement links TRBV2 to TRBJ1-2, with D possibly being TRBD1 (5 bases). Trimming removed 3 bases from V and 4 bases from J, with 15 bases in between. The germline gives CDR1 SNHLY, CDR2 FYNNEI. CDR3 length: 15 amino acids. The CDR3 DNA is TGTGCCAGCAGTGATACCGGGGCAGTCGCCTATGGCTACACCTTC. Protein sequence: CASSDTGAVAYGYTF. The variable domain in full, completed from reference TRBV2 and TRBJ1-2, reads EPEVTQTPSHQVTQMGQEVILRCVPISNHLYFYWYRQILGQKVEFLVSFYNNEISEKSEIFDDQFSVERPDGSNFTLKIRSTKLEDSAMYFCASSDTGAVAYGYTFGSGTRLTVV.

The chain carries TRBV11-2 and TRBJ1-2; D is unresolved. With 0 bases removed from V and 0 bases from J, the gap between germline ends came to 5 bases. From germline, CDR1 is SGHAT and CDR2 FQNNGV. This CDR3 contains 14 residues. The CDR3 nucleotides read TGTGCCAGCAGCTTAGAAAGGACTAACTATGGCTACACCTTC. This encodes CASSLERTNYGYTF.

The chain uses TRBV7-2 and TRBJ2-2; 11 nucleotides match TRBD2. Trimming took 6 bases from V and 8 from J; bases not matched to a gene: 11. Germline CDR1 SGHTA, CDR2 FQGNSA. CDR3 length: 16 residues. The CDR3 nucleotides are TGTGCCAGCAGTCCCCAGGCTAGCGGGAGGTCGGGGGAGCTGTTTTTT. This gives the protein CASSPQASGRSGELFF. The variable domain in full, with the rest retrieved from reference TRBV7-2 and TRBJ2-2, is GAGVSQSPSNKVTEKGKDVELRCDPISGHTALYWYRQSLGQGLEFLIYFQGNSAPDKSGLPSDRFSAERTGGSVSTLTIQRTQQEDSAVYLCASSPQASGRSGELFFGEGSRLTVL.

This chain uses TRBV9 with TRBJ2-1; 8 bases match TRBD2. V lost 3 bases, J lost 9 bases, and 2 bases stayed unmatched. The CDR3 sequence is 12 residues long. Germline V CDR1 and CDR2: SGDLS, YYNGEE. The CDR3: CASSAGTSEQFF. The CDR3 DNA reads as TGTGCCAGCAGCGCCGGGACTAGTGAGCAGTTCTTC.

Written as DNA, the CDR3 is TGTGCCAGTCGTGAGTTATCTGGAAACACCATATATTTT. This translates into CASRELSGNTIYF. V usage is TRBV27 and J usage is TRBJ1-3, with D uncertain. This CDR3 contains 13 residues. Germline values: CDR1 MNHEY, CDR2 SMNVEV (reference sequence). The V gene lost 9 bases and the J gene lost 1 base, with 10 bases spanning the gap.

The chain joins TRBV5-4 to TRBJ2-1, with TRBD1 matching over 9 bases. The CDR3 has 15 amino acids. V trimming: 6 bases; J trimming: 7 bases; junction bases outside the gene matches: 11. CDR1 SGHNT and CDR2 YYREEE come from the germline V gene (reference sequence). CDR3 coding DNA: TGTGCCAGCACCACTCTGACAGGGGGGGGTAATGAGCAGTTCTTC. It encodes CASTTLTGGGNEQFF.

The genes are TRBV5-6 and TRBJ1-2; the D is unclear. The V gene's germline CDR1 is SGHDT and CDR2 YYEEEE. CDR3 length: 15 amino acids. V was cut by 0 bases and J by 7 bases, with 16 bases left in between. CDR3 bases: TGTGCCAGCAGCTTGGTTTCTCGGCAGGCGCCTGGCTACACCTTC. This sequence encodes CASSLVSRQAPGYTF.

This chain connects TRBV7-9 to TRBJ2-7, with 13 nucleotides matching TRBD2. CDR1 is SEHNR, CDR2 FQNEAQ, per germline (reference sequence). The CDR3 is 14 residues long. V was pared by 4 bases and J by 7 bases, with 4 bases of the junction left unmatched. The CDR3 sequence: CASSYPGLAGEQYF. CDR3 nucleotide sequence: TGTGCCAGCAGCTACCCGGGACTAGCGGGGGAGCAGTACTTC.

The rearrangement links TRBV27 to TRBJ1-5; TRBD1 is a possible D gene (6 bases). Trimming shortened V by 5 bases and J by 9 bases, and 17 bases separated the two germline ends. The CDR3 has 14 residues. Germline V gene sequence: CDR1 MNHEY, CDR2 SMNVEV (reference sequence). The chain's CDR3 is CASSAQGPIPPQHF. Here the CDR3 DNA reads TGTGCCAGCAGTGCGCAGGGGCCTATCCCGCCCCAGCATTTT.